This record looks at one T cell receptor beta chain sequence and its context. Its antigen is not known. The data stem from a study of cytomegalovirus exposure and HLA in healthy donors. For the study at large: Across a few hundred genotyped donors, over 70% landed in the Caucasian-associated ancestry cluster. Study observations and caveats: In vitro experiments confirmed that three CMV-associated chains were specific for CMV antigens. Later analysis suggested links between common viral pathogens and several top significant clusters. Near-uniform donor sequencing depth was presumed by presence/absence analyses.

13 Jbeta primers and 60 Vbeta primers were used for the PCR. The data were produced by immunoSEQ multiplex PCR, yet TCRdb's version contains in-frame clones alone and is incomplete. The sample shows about 200,000 clones, approximately 83% of them seen only once. CDR1 is MNHEY and CDR2 is SVGAGI in the germline V gene. CDR3 length: 13 amino acids. V lost 6 bases to trimming and J lost 5 bases; unmatched junction nucleotides: 3. Input material: PBMCs. The chain links TRBV6-5 to TRBJ2-5, with TRBD2 matching 10 bases. The receptor was derived from a boy aged 2-9 years in good health and CMV-seronegative. The CDR3 protein is CASSLLAGETQYF. CDR3 nucleotide sequence: TGTGCCAGCAGCCTACTAGCGGGGGAGACCCAGTACTTC.